The clone carrying this T cell receptor (beta chain) came up a few times. What it binds is not known. This specimen belongs to a study of T cells after yellow fever vaccination. Study-level findings and limits: From the bulk population, abundant clonotypes could contaminate and appear within FACS-sorted repertoires.

Germline assignment: CDR1 DFQATT and CDR2 SNEGSKA (reference sequence). The CDR3 has 17 residues. J lost 0 bases, V lost 1 base, and 8 bases had no gene match. TCRdb processed the 5' RACE reads anew with MiXCR; each CDR3 protein has one entry. The table lists around 500,000 distinct CDR3 sequences, 21% of them singletons. The sequencing used PBMCs, collected less than 25 days after the first yellow fever vaccination. The sequence derives from a man aged 18 to 30 who received the YFV17D yellow fever vaccine. The chain is built from TRBV20-1 and TRBJ2-3, with 9 positions matching TRBD2. CDR3 sequence: CSARGQRGARSTDTQYF. DNA of the CDR3: TGCAGTGCTAGAGGGCAGCGGGGGGCCAGAAGCACAGATACGCAGTATTTT.